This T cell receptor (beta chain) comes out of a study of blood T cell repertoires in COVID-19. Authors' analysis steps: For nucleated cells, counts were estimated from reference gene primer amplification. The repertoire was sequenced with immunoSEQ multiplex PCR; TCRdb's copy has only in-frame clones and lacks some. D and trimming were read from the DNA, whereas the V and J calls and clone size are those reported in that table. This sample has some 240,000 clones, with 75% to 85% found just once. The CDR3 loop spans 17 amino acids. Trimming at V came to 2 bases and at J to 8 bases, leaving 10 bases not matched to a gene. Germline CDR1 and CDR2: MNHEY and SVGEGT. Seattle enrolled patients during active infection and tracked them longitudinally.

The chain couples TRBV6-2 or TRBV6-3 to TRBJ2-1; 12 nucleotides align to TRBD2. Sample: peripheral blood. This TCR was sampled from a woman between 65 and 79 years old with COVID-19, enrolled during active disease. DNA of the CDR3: TGTGCCAGCAGTTACCCCGTAGGACTAGCGGGACGCGATGAGCAGTTCTTC. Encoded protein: CASSYPVGLAGRDEQFF.